The rows below give T cell receptor beta chains drawn from one sample of a study of T cell responses to AZD1222 COVID-19 vaccine. The table came from immunoSEQ multiplex PCR; TCRdb's copy has only in-frame clones and leaves some out. Here the sample spans some 97,000 clones, around nine tenths being singletons. Sequences were derived from peripheral blood, sampled on day 0 of AZD1222 vaccination. These receptors were taken from an adult in good health. Each CDR3 is given with its conserved first and last residue. The D gene is left open where the match is weak. Clone size appears in some rows only: once, few, many, or a class for an expanded clone.

clone_size: once
v_call: TRBV19
d_call: -
j_call: TRBJ1-1
cdr3_nt: TGTGCCAGTAGCCATAATACGAGACGGGCCACTGAAGCTTTCTTT
cdr3_aa: CASSHNTRRATEAFF

clone_size: few
v_call: TRBV28
d_call: -
j_call: TRBJ1-5
cdr3_nt: TGTGCCAGCAGACCGACGGCAAATCAGCCCCAGCATTTT
cdr3_aa: CASRPTANQPQHF

clone_size: -
v_call: TRBV6-2/TRBV6-3
d_call: TRBD1
j_call: TRBJ2-1
cdr3_nt: TGTGCCAGCAGTTACTCGCCCCCGACAGGGATCTACAATGAGCAGTTCTTC
cdr3_aa: CASSYSPPTGIYNEQFF

clone_size: -
v_call: TRBV6-5
d_call: -
j_call: TRBJ1-2
cdr3_nt: TGTGCCAGCAGCAAAGGAGGGAGAGCTAACTATGGCTACACCTTC
cdr3_aa: CASSKGGRANYGYTF

clone_size: -
v_call: TRBV6-6
d_call: TRBD1
j_call: TRBJ2-3
cdr3_nt: TGTGCCAGCAGTCCACCGACAGGGGACGCGAAAAGCACAGATACGCAGTATTTT
cdr3_aa: CASSPPTGDAKSTDTQYF

clone_size: -
v_call: TRBV29-1
d_call: -
j_call: TRBJ1-2
cdr3_nt: TGCAGCGTTGGGAAGTCAGGGTATGGCTACACCTTC
cdr3_aa: CSVGKSGYGYTF

clone_size: once
v_call: TRBV6-5
d_call: TRBD1
j_call: TRBJ2-1
cdr3_nt: TGTGCCAGCAGAACGGACAGGGGGCTTAATGAGCAGTTCTTC
cdr3_aa: CASRTDRGLNEQFF

clone_size: -
v_call: TRBV28
d_call: -
j_call: TRBJ1-6
cdr3_nt: TGTGCCAGCAGCCTCCAACAGGCCCTCCCTACACCCCTCCACTTT
cdr3_aa: CASSLQQALPTPLHF

clone_size: -
v_call: TRBV7-2
d_call: TRBD1
j_call: TRBJ1-3
cdr3_nt: TGTGCCAGCAGCTTAGCGGGACAGCCATCTGGAAACACCATATATTTT
cdr3_aa: CASSLAGQPSGNTIYF

clone_size: -
v_call: TRBV19
d_call: -
j_call: TRBJ1-1
cdr3_nt: TGTGCCAGTAGTATAGGTCGGGCGTTTGAAGCTTTCTTT
cdr3_aa: CASSIGRAFEAFF

clone_size: -
v_call: TRBV25-1
d_call: -
j_call: TRBJ2-7
cdr3_nt: TGTGCCAGCAGTGAATTAGGACCCCCAGGCCTCTACGAGCAGTACTTC
cdr3_aa: CASSELGPPGLYEQYF

clone_size: -
v_call: TRBV29-1
d_call: -
j_call: TRBJ1-2
cdr3_nt: TGCAGCGTTGAAAGCATCATTCAGGGAGGCTACACCTTC
cdr3_aa: CSVESIIQGGYTF

clone_size: -
v_call: TRBV6-5
d_call: TRBD2
j_call: TRBJ2-2
cdr3_nt: TGTGCCAGCAGACCACTAGCGGGGAACACCGGGGAGCTGTTTTTT
cdr3_aa: CASRPLAGNTGELFF

clone_size: -
v_call: TRBV4-3
d_call: TRBD1
j_call: TRBJ1-2
cdr3_nt: TGCGCCAGCAGCCAACGAGGGGGCAGTGGCTACACCTTC
cdr3_aa: CASSQRGGSGYTF

clone_size: once
v_call: TRBV19
d_call: TRBD1
j_call: TRBJ1-6
cdr3_nt: TGTGCCAGTAGTGAAGGGGGCTCAGTCAATTCACCCCTCCACTTT
cdr3_aa: CASSEGGSVNSPLHF

clone_size: -
v_call: TRBV11-2
d_call: TRBD1
j_call: TRBJ1-1
cdr3_nt: TGTGCCAGCAGCAGCGGGACAGGTAACACTGAAGCTTTCTTT
cdr3_aa: CASSSGTGNTEAFF

clone_size: few
v_call: TRBV18
d_call: -
j_call: TRBJ1-2
cdr3_nt: TGTGCCAGCTCACCCGAGGTTCAGCTTAACTATGGCTACACCTTC
cdr3_aa: CASSPEVQLNYGYTF

clone_size: once
v_call: TRBV5-6
d_call: TRBD1
j_call: TRBJ1-2
cdr3_nt: TGTGCCAGCAGCGTGTTGGGGACAGAATACTATGGCTACACCTTC
cdr3_aa: CASSVLGTEYYGYTF

clone_size: -
v_call: TRBV5-4
d_call: TRBD2
j_call: TRBJ2-7
cdr3_nt: TGTGCCAGCAGCTTGGTGGGTAGCGGGGCCTACTCCTACGAGCAGTACTTC
cdr3_aa: CASSLVGSGAYSYEQYF

clone_size: -
v_call: TRBV18
d_call: TRBD2
j_call: TRBJ2-3
cdr3_nt: TGTGCCAGCCGAACTAGCGGGGGGACAGATACGCAGTATTTT
cdr3_aa: CASRTSGGTDTQYF

clone_size: -
v_call: TRBV30
d_call: TRBD1
j_call: TRBJ2-7
cdr3_nt: TGTGCCTGGAGTGTACGACAGGGTTTCTACGAGCAGTACTTC
cdr3_aa: CAWSVRQGFYEQYF

clone_size: -
v_call: TRBV5-1
d_call: -
j_call: TRBJ1-1
cdr3_nt: TGCGCCAGCAGCCGGGCCGTGAACACTGAAGCTTTCTTT
cdr3_aa: CASSRAVNTEAFF

clone_size: -
v_call: TRBV6-2/TRBV6-3
d_call: -
j_call: TRBJ2-7
cdr3_nt: TGTGCCAGCAGTTACTCGCTCGGGTTATTTCCCGAGCAGTACTTC
cdr3_aa: CASSYSLGLFPEQYF

clone_size: -
v_call: TRBV5-1
d_call: -
j_call: TRBJ2-1
cdr3_nt: TGCGCCAGCAGCTTTGGCGAGATCTCCTACAATGAGCAGTTCTTC
cdr3_aa: CASSFGEISYNEQFF

clone_size: -
v_call: TRBV6-2/TRBV6-3
d_call: TRBD1
j_call: TRBJ1-2
cdr3_nt: TGTGCCAGCAGTTACGGGAACAGGGGATTGCGTTATGGCTACACCTTC
cdr3_aa: CASSYGNRGLRYGYTF

clone_size: once
v_call: TRBV3-1/TRBV3-2
d_call: -
j_call: TRBJ2-7
cdr3_nt: TGTGCCAGCAGCCTCCGACGGTATGCTTCCTACGAGCAGTACTTC
cdr3_aa: CASSLRRYASYEQYF

clone_size: -
v_call: TRBV25-1
d_call: TRBD1
j_call: TRBJ1-3
cdr3_nt: TGTGCCAGCAGTGACCCAGGGGGCTCTGGAAACACCATATATTTT
cdr3_aa: CASSDPGGSGNTIYF

clone_size: -
v_call: TRBV28
d_call: -
j_call: TRBJ1-5
cdr3_nt: TGTGCCAGCAGTTTAGGGGTGGTGGGCCAGCCCCAGCATTTT
cdr3_aa: CASSLGVVGQPQHF

clone_size: -
v_call: TRBV4-3
d_call: -
j_call: TRBJ1-5
cdr3_nt: TGCGCCAGCAGCCAAGGGAGCAATCAGCCCCAGCATTTT
cdr3_aa: CASSQGSNQPQHF

clone_size: -
v_call: TRBV25-1
d_call: -
j_call: TRBJ1-1
cdr3_nt: TGTGCCAGCTCCGACCGTGGGTTGGGGACTGAAGCTTTCTTT
cdr3_aa: CASSDRGLGTEAFF

clone_size: -
v_call: TRBV2
d_call: TRBD2
j_call: TRBJ2-5
cdr3_nt: TGTGCCAGCAGTCTAGAAGGGACTAGCACTGAGACCCAGTACTTC
cdr3_aa: CASSLEGTSTETQYF

clone_size: -
v_call: TRBV2
d_call: -
j_call: TRBJ1-6
cdr3_nt: TGTGCCAGCAGTGAAAGGGTCTTGGGGAATTCACCCCTCCACTTT
cdr3_aa: CASSERVLGNSPLHF

clone_size: -
v_call: TRBV6-5
d_call: -
j_call: TRBJ1-1
cdr3_nt: TGTGCCAGCAGTTTCCCTTACGAGGGCACTGAAGCTTTCTTT
cdr3_aa: CASSFPYEGTEAFF

clone_size: -
v_call: TRBV16
d_call: -
j_call: TRBJ1-1
cdr3_nt: TGTGCCAGCAGCCTAAGTCTGGGGACCACTGAAGCTTTCTTT
cdr3_aa: CASSLSLGTTEAFF

clone_size: -
v_call: TRBV29-1
d_call: -
j_call: TRBJ1-1
cdr3_nt: TGCAGCGCCTCCAGACTGAACACTGAAGCTTTCTTT
cdr3_aa: CSASRLNTEAFF

clone_size: -
v_call: TRBV6-5
d_call: -
j_call: TRBJ1-5
cdr3_nt: TGTGCCAGCAGTTACTCTGGGGGGAATCAGCCCCAGCATTTT
cdr3_aa: CASSYSGGNQPQHF

clone_size: -
v_call: TRBV29-1
d_call: -
j_call: TRBJ2-7
cdr3_nt: TGCAGCGTTGGACCCTCGGCCCTTTCCTACGAGCAGTACTTC
cdr3_aa: CSVGPSALSYEQYF

clone_size: -
v_call: TRBV4-3
d_call: TRBD2
j_call: TRBJ2-1
cdr3_nt: TGCGCCAGCAGCGGACTACGGACTAGCGGGGGGTCACGCTCCTACAATGAGCAGTTCTTC
cdr3_aa: CASSGLRTSGGSRSYNEQFF

clone_size: -
v_call: TRBV19
d_call: -
j_call: TRBJ1-5
cdr3_nt: TGTGCCAGTAGTATCTGGGCAGGGAGTAGCAATCAGCCCCAGCATTTT
cdr3_aa: CASSIWAGSSNQPQHF

clone_size: -
v_call: TRBV28
d_call: TRBD1
j_call: TRBJ1-2
cdr3_nt: TGTGCCATTAAGGAGGGGGCGGGTTTGATGGGCTACACCTTC
cdr3_aa: CAIKEGAGLMGYTF

clone_size: -
v_call: TRBV2
d_call: TRBD1
j_call: TRBJ2-7
cdr3_nt: TGTGCCAGCTGGGGACAGGGGGGATACGAGCAGTACTTC
cdr3_aa: CASWGQGGYEQYF

clone_size: few
v_call: TRBV9
d_call: TRBD1
j_call: TRBJ1-2
cdr3_nt: TGTGCCAGCAGCGTAGCAGAGACAGGGGCTAGCTATGGCTACACCTTC
cdr3_aa: CASSVAETGASYGYTF

clone_size: -
v_call: TRBV4-3
d_call: -
j_call: TRBJ1-6
cdr3_nt: TGCGCCAGCAGCCAAGCAACAAGGTCCGCTAATTCACCCCTCCACTTT
cdr3_aa: CASSQATRSANSPLHF

clone_size: once
v_call: TRBV27
d_call: -
j_call: TRBJ1-1
cdr3_nt: TGTGCCAGCAGGAGGGGGGGCGGCACTGAAGCTTTCTTT
cdr3_aa: CASRRGGGTEAFF

clone_size: -
v_call: TRBV2
d_call: TRBD1
j_call: TRBJ1-3
cdr3_nt: TGTGCCAGCAGCGGAGACAGGGGGGTTGGAAACACCATATATTTT
cdr3_aa: CASSGDRGVGNTIYF

clone_size: -
v_call: TRBV5-4
d_call: TRBD1
j_call: TRBJ1-1
cdr3_nt: TGTGCCAGCAGCGGTTTTATCGGACAGGGCAAAACTGAAGCTTTCTTT
cdr3_aa: CASSGFIGQGKTEAFF

clone_size: -
v_call: TRBV4-3
d_call: -
j_call: TRBJ1-2
cdr3_nt: TGCGCCAGCAGCCAAGGACGAGGGGCCTATGGCTACACCTTC
cdr3_aa: CASSQGRGAYGYTF

clone_size: -
v_call: TRBV5-1
d_call: -
j_call: TRBJ1-1
cdr3_nt: TGCGCCAGCAGCCTTAACCCGGACACTGAAGCTTTCTTT
cdr3_aa: CASSLNPDTEAFF

clone_size: -
v_call: TRBV6-5
d_call: -
j_call: TRBJ1-5
cdr3_nt: TGTGCCAGCAGTAGGACAGCGATCAATCAGCCCCAGCATTTT
cdr3_aa: CASSRTAINQPQHF

clone_size: -
v_call: TRBV4-3
d_call: -
j_call: TRBJ1-2
cdr3_nt: TGCGCCAGCAGCCCCCCTGGCACTAACTATGGCTACACCTTC
cdr3_aa: CASSPPGTNYGYTF

clone_size: -
v_call: TRBV6-5
d_call: TRBD1
j_call: TRBJ1-2
cdr3_nt: TGTGCCAGCACTACGAGACAGGGCTATGGCTACACCTTC
cdr3_aa: CASTTRQGYGYTF

clone_size: -
v_call: TRBV7-3
d_call: TRBD1
j_call: TRBJ2-2
cdr3_nt: TGTGCCAGCAAACAGGGACAGACGACCGGGGAGCTGTTTTTT
cdr3_aa: CASKQGQTTGELFF

clone_size: -
v_call: TRBV30
d_call: -
j_call: TRBJ1-2
cdr3_nt: TGTGCCTGGAGTGTTGGACAGTATGGCTACACCTTC
cdr3_aa: CAWSVGQYGYTF

clone_size: -
v_call: TRBV27
d_call: -
j_call: TRBJ2-6
cdr3_nt: TGTGCCAGCAGTTTGAGGGGCCCCAGGTCTGGGGCCAACGTCCTGACTTTC
cdr3_aa: CASSLRGPRSGANVLTF

clone_size: -
v_call: TRBV14
d_call: -
j_call: TRBJ1-4
cdr3_nt: TGTGCCAGCAGCCAAGACGGGCGAAATGAAAAACTGTTTTTT
cdr3_aa: CASSQDGRNEKLFF

clone_size: -
v_call: TRBV7-2
d_call: TRBD2
j_call: TRBJ2-3
cdr3_nt: TGTGCCAGCAGCCCGAGCGGGGGGGATGGTGCAGATACGCAGTATTTT
cdr3_aa: CASSPSGGDGADTQYF

clone_size: -
v_call: TRBV5-8
d_call: -
j_call: TRBJ1-5
cdr3_nt: TGTGCCAGCAGCTCGGTGGGGGCGGATCAGCCCCAGCATTTT
cdr3_aa: CASSSVGADQPQHF

clone_size: -
v_call: TRBV5-1
d_call: TRBD2
j_call: TRBJ2-1
cdr3_nt: TGCGCCAGCAGGTTTTGGACTAGCGGGGGGTCCGGCAATGAGCAGTTCTTC
cdr3_aa: CASRFWTSGGSGNEQFF

clone_size: -
v_call: TRBV27
d_call: TRBD1
j_call: TRBJ1-2
cdr3_nt: TGTGCCAGCAGGGGACAGGTGTCCTATGGCTACACCTTC
cdr3_aa: CASRGQVSYGYTF

clone_size: -
v_call: TRBV5-1
d_call: TRBD2
j_call: TRBJ2-7
cdr3_nt: TGCGCCAGCAGCTCTCGCGGGGGGACCTCCTACGAGCAGTACTTC
cdr3_aa: CASSSRGGTSYEQYF